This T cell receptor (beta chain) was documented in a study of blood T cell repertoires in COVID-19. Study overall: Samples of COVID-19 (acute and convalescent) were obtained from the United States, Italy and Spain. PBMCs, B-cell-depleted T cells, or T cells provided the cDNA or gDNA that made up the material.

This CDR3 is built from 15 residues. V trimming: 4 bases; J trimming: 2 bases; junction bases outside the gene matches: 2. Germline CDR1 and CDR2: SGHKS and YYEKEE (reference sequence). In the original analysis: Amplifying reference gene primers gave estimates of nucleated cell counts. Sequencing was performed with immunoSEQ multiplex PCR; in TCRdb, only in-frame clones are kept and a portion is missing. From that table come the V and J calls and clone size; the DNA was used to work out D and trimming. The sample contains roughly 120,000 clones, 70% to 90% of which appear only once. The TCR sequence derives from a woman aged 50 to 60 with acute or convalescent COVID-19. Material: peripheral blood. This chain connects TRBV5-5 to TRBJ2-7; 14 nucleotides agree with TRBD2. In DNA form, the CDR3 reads TGTGCCAGCAGCCCGACTAGCGGGGGGGCCTACGAGCAGTACTTC. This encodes CASSPTSGGAYEQYF.